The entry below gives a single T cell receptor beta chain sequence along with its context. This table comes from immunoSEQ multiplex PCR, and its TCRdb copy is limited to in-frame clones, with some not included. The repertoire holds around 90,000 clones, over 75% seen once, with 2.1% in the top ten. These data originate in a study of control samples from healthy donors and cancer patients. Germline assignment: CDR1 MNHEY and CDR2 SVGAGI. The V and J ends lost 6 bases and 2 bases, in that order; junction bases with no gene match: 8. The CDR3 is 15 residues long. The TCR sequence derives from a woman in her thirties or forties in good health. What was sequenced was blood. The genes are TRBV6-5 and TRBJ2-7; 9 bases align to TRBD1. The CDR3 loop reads CASSRTGDGTYEQYF. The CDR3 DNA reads TGTGCCAGCAGCCGGACAGGGGATGGTACCTACGAGCAGTACTTC.